Shown below are 19 T cell receptor beta chains from a single sample sequenced in a study of blood T cell repertoires in COVID-19. Repertoires were generated with immunoSEQ multiplex PCR, while TCRdb's copy carries only in-frame clones and drops some. The repertoire includes about 120,000 clones, roughly four fifths of them detected once, and about an eighth sits in the top ten. The source material was peripheral blood. Source of these receptors: a human donor in a cohort sampled during active COVID-19.

This chain joins TRBV4-2 and TRBJ1-3, with TRBD1 as a possible D gene (5 bases). Per the germline V gene, CDR1 is LGHNA and CDR2 is YNFKEQ. The CDR3 extends over 15 amino acids. V lost 0 bases and J lost 2, with 8 bases in between. In DNA form, the CDR3 reads TGTGCCAGCAGCCAAGATGGGGGGACTGGAAACACCATATATTTT. This sequence encodes CASSQDGGTGNTIYF.

As to this clone: The junction shows a germline mismatch at one end, possibly a read error. The rearrangement joins TRBV5-4 to TRBJ1-2; D not certain. The germline gives CDR1 SGHNT, CDR2 YYREEE (reference sequence). CDR3 length equals 13 residues. This CDR3 is CASSLAGYYGYTF. Here the CDR3 DNA reads TGTGCCAGCAGTTTGGCGGGGTACTATGGCTACACCTTC.

This CDR3 is CAWNSSPNTEAFF. CDR3 DNA sequence: TGTGCCTGGAATTCGAGCCCGAACACTGAAGCTTTCTTT. This chain joins TRBV30 and TRBJ1-1; D unclear. There are 13 residues in the CDR3. Germline V lookup: CDR1 GTSNPN, CDR2 SVGIG (reference sequence). V lost 4 bases and J lost 1, with 10 bases in between.

The chain is built from TRBV19 and TRBJ1-1, with 7 bases that match TRBD1. J lost 0 bases, V lost 6 bases, and 7 bases had no gene match. This CDR3 contains 15 residues. The germline V gene has CDR1 LNHDA and CDR2 SQIVND (reference sequence). The CDR3 DNA is TGTGCCAGTAGCCTGACAGGGTACATGAACACTGAAGCTTTCTTT. It yields the protein CASSLTGYMNTEAFF.

The rearrangement links TRBV6-5 to TRBJ2-1, with TRBD2 as a possible D gene (5 bases). CDR1 and CDR2 from the germline V gene are MNHEY and SVGAGI. There are 13 residues in the CDR3. V was pared by 5 bases and J by 6 bases, with 11 bases between. The CDR3 DNA sequence: TGTGCCAGCAGTACTTTGGGAGCCAATGAGCAGTTCTTC. Translation gives CASSTLGANEQFF.

The J gene is TRBJ2-1, the V gene TRBV2; the match to TRBD1 covers 7 bases. This CDR3 has 14 amino acids. Germline V gene data show CDR1 as SNHLY and CDR2 as FYNNEI. J gave up 6 bases and V 8 bases, and 10 bases lay outside the gene matches. The CDR3 nucleotides are TGTGCCAGCCTAGACAGGGTGGGAAGCAATGAGCAGTTCTTC. As protein: CASLDRVGSNEQFF. Full variable domain (rest looked up from reference TRBV2 and TRBJ2-1): EPEVTQTPSHQVTQMGQEVILRCVPISNHLYFYWYRQILGQKVEFLVSFYNNEISEKSEIFDDQFSVERPDGSNFTLKIRSTKLEDSAMYFCASLDRVGSNEQFFGPGTRLTVL.

The genes are TRBV5-1 and TRBJ2-5; perhaps TRBD2 as D (6 bases). Germline V CDR1 and CDR2: SGHRS, YFSETQ. Trimming removed 0 bases from V and 4 bases from J, with 10 bases in between. This CDR3 has 14 residues. The CDR3 sequence is CASSLAGGGETQYF. The CDR3 DNA reads as TGCGCCAGCAGCTTGGCCGGGGGAGGAGAGACCCAGTACTTC.

CDR3 sequence (DNA): TGTGCCAGCAGCCAAGGACTAGCCCCAGATACGCAGTATTTT. Protein: CASSQGLAPDTQYF. The gene calls are TRBV4-2 and TRBJ2-3; 7 nucleotides match TRBD2. This CDR3 comprises 14 residues. With 1 base clipped from V and 4 bases from J, the junction kept 2 bases outside the gene matches. The V gene's germline CDR1 is LGHNA and CDR2 YNFKEQ.

V and J are TRBV3-1 (or the pseudogene TRBV3-2) and TRBJ1-6; D call uncertain. CDR1 and CDR2 (germline): LGHDT, YNNKEL (reference sequence). The V end lost 0 bases, the J end lost 7 bases, and 10 bases lay between the germline ends. This CDR3 region has 15 residues. CDR3 region: CASSQDGLGNSPLHF. The CDR3 region has the DNA TGTGCCAGCAGCCAAGATGGGTTGGGCAATTCACCCCTCCACTTT.

This chain links TRBV5-1 with TRBJ1-4, with 7 bases aligning to TRBD1. There are 14 residues in the CDR3. CDR1 and CDR2 from the germline V gene are SGHRS and YFSETQ. V trimming: 2 bases; J trimming: 8 bases; junction bases outside the gene matches: 6. The CDR3 loop reads CASSFSGGREKLFF. DNA for the CDR3: TGCGCCAGCAGCTTCTCAGGGGGGAGAGAAAAACTGTTTTTT.

V gene TRBV7-2 combines with J gene TRBJ2-1, with 7 bases lining up with TRBD1. The ends lost 0 bases at V and 3 bases at J; junction bases unmatched: 2. CDR3 length equals 15 residues. Germline V lookup: CDR1 SGHTA, CDR2 FQGNSA. The CDR3 DNA follows: TGTGCCAGCAGCTTAGCCGACAGGGTCTACAATGAGCAGTTCTTC. It is translated as CASSLADRVYNEQFF.

This rearrangement joins TRBV2 to TRBJ2-7; 9 bases are shared with TRBD1. J was trimmed by 1 base and V by 3 bases; bases with no gene match: 1. The CDR3 has 14 amino acids. Per germline, CDR1 SNHLY and CDR2 FYNNEI. CDR3 sequence reads: CASSEGQGSYEQYF. DNA for the CDR3: TGTGCCAGCAGTGAGGGACAGGGATCCTACGAGCAGTACTTC.

This clone is a singleton in its sample. This chain connects TRBV11-3 to TRBJ2-1; TRBD2 might be the D (7 bases). Germline V gives CDR1 SGHNT, CDR2 YENEEA. The CDR3 length is 14 residues. Trimming pared 5 bases from V and 6 bases from J, leaving 14 bases between. CDR3 in amino acids: CASSVGLGGNEQFF. CDR3 sequence (DNA): TGTGCCAGCAGCGTCGGACTAGGGGGCAATGAGCAGTTCTTC.

The rearrangement joins TRBV5-4 to TRBJ1-1; weak D call: TRBD1 (6 bases). Trimming removed 4 bases from V and 1 base from J, with 17 bases in between. The CDR3 totals 16 residues. From germline, CDR1 is SGHNT and CDR2 YYREEE (reference sequence). CDR3 DNA: TGTGCCAGCAGCCAAAAGACAGCAGGGGAGAACACTGAAGCTTTCTTT. Amino acid sequence: CASSQKTAGENTEAFF.

This clone was observed a few times. The V gene is TRBV5-1, the J gene TRBJ1-5, with TRBD1 identical over 10 bases. Germline V lookup: CDR1 SGHRS, CDR2 YFSETQ. After removal of 4 bases from V and 1 base from J, the junction contained 2 bases not matched to a gene. The CDR3 runs to 15 residues. Here the CDR3 DNA reads TGCGCCAGCAGCCAGACAGGGGGCAGCAATCAGCCCCAGCATTTT. It is translated as CASSQTGGSNQPQHF.

In DNA, the CDR3 is TGTGCCAGCAGTTATCCTCTAGCGGGGGTAACCGGGGAGCTGTTTTTT. Translating it yields CASSYPLAGVTGELFF. The chain couples TRBV6-6 to TRBJ2-2; 10 bases map to TRBD2. V gave up 3 bases and J gave up 5 bases; unmatched junction bases: 6. This CDR3 region has 16 residues. Germline V gene lookup returns CDR1 MNHNY and CDR2 SVGAGI (reference sequence).

The CDR3 region has the DNA TGTGCCAGCAGCATGCGGGGGAAGGACGGCTACACCTTC. It specifies CASSMRGKDGYTF. This sequence joins TRBV6-2 or TRBV6-3 and TRBJ1-2; D is perhaps TRBD1 (5 bases). The germline V gene has CDR1 MNHEY and CDR2 SVGEGT. The CDR3 contains 13 residues. The V gene lost 6 bases and the J gene lost 8 bases, with 16 bases spanning the gap.

The rearrangement uses TRBV3-1 (or the pseudogene TRBV3-2) and TRBJ2-1; D unresolved. Germline V lookup: CDR1 LGHDT, CDR2 YNNKEL (reference sequence). This CDR3 spans 14 amino acids. Trimming stripped 7 bases from V and 1 base from J, with 11 bases between. This CDR3 reads CASTHQSSYNEQFF. In DNA form, the CDR3 reads TGTGCCAGCACCCACCAGTCATCCTACAATGAGCAGTTCTTC.

The J gene is TRBJ1-6, the V gene TRBV5-1, with D possibly matching TRBD1 (5 bases). CDR1 is SGHRS and CDR2 is YFSETQ in the germline V gene. There are 16 residues in the CDR3. V was pared by 4 bases and J by 0 bases, with 11 bases between. DNA of the CDR3: TGCGCCAGCAGCCTCAGGGAAGGCTCCTATAATTCACCCCTCCACTTT. It translates to CASSLREGSYNSPLHF.